This T cell receptor beta chain was sequenced for a study of blood T cell repertoires in COVID-19. Study-level background: From T cells, B-cell-depleted T cells, or PBMCs came the material, which was cDNA or gDNA.

Original methodology: Amplification of reference gene primers was used by the study to estimate nucleated cell counts. Some clones are missing from TCRdb's copy, which holds only in-frame ones; the method was immunoSEQ multiplex PCR. V and J calls and clone size are as listed in that table; D and trimming were resolved from the DNA. The sample contains roughly 66,000 clones, about nine tenths of which appear only once. Germline CDR1 SQVTM, CDR2 ANQGSEA. The V and J ends lost 6 bases and 5 bases, in that order; junction bases with no gene match: 4. CDR3 length equals 13 residues. This receptor was obtained from a human donor with active COVID-19. The donor label of this sample is uncertain. The sample comprised peripheral blood. The chain joins TRBV29-1 to TRBJ2-3; 11 bases line up with TRBD1. The CDR3 loop is CSVAGTGGDTQYF. The CDR3 nucleotides are TGCAGCGTGGCCGGGACAGGGGGAGATACGCAGTATTTT.